Listed below are T cell receptor beta chains from one sample, sequenced in a study of blood T cell repertoires in COVID-19. The data were produced by immunoSEQ multiplex PCR, yet TCRdb's version contains in-frame clones alone and is incomplete. Of approximately 280,000 clones listed, 80% to 90% are singletons. Source material: peripheral blood. All receptors come from a woman between 65 and 79 years old with acute or convalescent COVID-19. Each CDR3 is given with its conserved first and last residue. The order of the fields is J gene, clone size, V gene, D gene, CDR3 length, CDR3 DNA, CDR3 protein. D genes are given only for firm matches. Part of the rows lack a size; the others show once, few, many or a class for expanded clones.

>TRBJ2-1|NA|TRBV5-1|TRBD2|16
TGCGCCAGCAGCTTGGCCGGGACTAGCGGACACAATGAGCAGTTCTTC
CASSLAGTSGHNEQFF
>TRBJ2-1|NA|TRBV9|TRBD2|18
TGTGCCACCTACGGATCGGGGACTAGCGGGGGGGCGAACAATGAGCAGTTCTTC
CATYGSGTSGGANNEQFF
>TRBJ1-2|NA|TRBV3-1/TRBV3-2|NA|17
TGTGCCAGCAGCCAATTACTGGGACAAGGACCTAACTATGGCTACACCTTC
CASSQLLGQGPNYGYTF
>TRBJ1-2|NA|TRBV29-1|NA|14
TGCAGCGTTGCACCCCAGAAAGCTAACTATGGCTACACCTTC
CSVAPQKANYGYTF
>TRBJ2-3|NA|TRBV20-1|NA|13
TGCAGTGCTAGTCCAGGGGCCACAGATACGCAGTATTTT
CSASPGATDTQYF
>TRBJ1-6|NA|TRBV4-2|TRBD1|16
TGTGCCAGCAGCCAAGGAGCGGGACAGGGGAATTCACCCCTCCACTTT
CASSQGAGQGNSPLHF
>TRBJ1-2|NA|TRBV5-1|TRBD1|15
TGCGCCAGCAGCATGACAGGGGACCCTTACTATGGCTACACCTTC
CASSMTGDPYYGYTF
>TRBJ1-3|once|TRBV18|NA|15
TGTGCCAGCTCACCCGCTGACTACTCTGGAAACACCATATATTTT
CASSPADYSGNTIYF
>TRBJ2-3|NA|TRBV6-5|TRBD1|15
TGTGCCAGCACCTTCCGACAGGGGGCAACAGATACGCAGTATTTT
CASTFRQGATDTQYF
>TRBJ1-1|NA|TRBV2|NA|13
TGTGCCAGCAGTGAATCCTTCGGGGTTGAAGCTTTCTTT
CASSESFGVEAFF
>TRBJ2-1|NA|TRBV4-2|TRBD2|16
TGTGCCAGCAGCCGGTCCGGGACTAGCGGGGGTGATGAGCAGTTCTTC
CASSRSGTSGGDEQFF
>TRBJ1-2|NA|TRBV18|NA|14
TGTGCCAGCTCACCCGCTCGACAGACCTATGGCTACACCTTC
CASSPARQTYGYTF
>TRBJ2-3|NA|TRBV7-2|TRBD2|14
TGTGCCAGCAGGACGGGGGGGAGCACAGATACGCAGTATTTT
CASRTGGSTDTQYF
>TRBJ2-2|NA|TRBV6-2/TRBV6-3|NA|15
TGTGCCAGCAGTTACGAGGCTAGCGAAACCGGGGAGCTGTTTTTT
CASSYEASETGELFF
>TRBJ2-5|NA|TRBV5-6|NA|14
TGTGCCAGCAGCTTGTTGGGGGCGGGAGAGACCCAGTACTTC
CASSLLGAGETQYF
>TRBJ1-2|NA|TRBV5-1|NA|15
TGCGCCAGCAGCTTAAGGGGAGGGGAAGGCTATGGCTACACCTTC
CASSLRGGEGYGYTF
>TRBJ2-7|NA|TRBV12-3/TRBV12-4|NA|13
TGTGCCAGCAGTTTGGGGCAGTCCTACGAGCAGTACTTC
CASSLGQSYEQYF
>TRBJ1-6|NA|TRBV5-5|NA|13
TGTGCCAGCAGCTCAGGGTTATATTCACCCCTCCACTTT
CASSSGLYSPLHF
>TRBJ2-1|once|TRBV6-1|TRBD2|16
TGTGCCAGCAGTGAGTCCCTAGCGGGGGCTTTCAATGAGCAGTTCTTC
CASSESLAGAFNEQFF
>TRBJ1-1|NA|TRBV19|TRBD1|15
TGTGCCAGTGGAATAACAGGGGTTAAGAACACTGAAGCTTTCTTT
CASGITGVKNTEAFF
>TRBJ1-1|NA|TRBV5-1|NA|13
TGCGCCAGCAGTCACGGACATCGCACTGAAGCTTTCTTT
CASSHGHRTEAFF
>TRBJ2-1|NA|TRBV6-6|NA|15
TGTGCCAGCAGCCGAGGACAGAACCTTTACAATGAGCAGTTCTTC
CASSRGQNLYNEQFF
>TRBJ2-5|NA|TRBV3-1/TRBV3-2|TRBD1|15
TGTGCCAGCAGCTTCGGGACAGGTTTTGGAGAGACCCAGTACTTC
CASSFGTGFGETQYF